This T cell receptor beta chain was profiled in a study of T cell repertoires in cytomegalovirus infection. Study information: Recently identified HLA-C-restricted CMV epitopes and well-studied HLA-B-restricted CMV epitopes were used by the study. In public TCR beta signatures, there were indications of both CMV infection and matching HLA type.

Between the trimmed V and J ends, which lost 0 bases and 1 base, there was a span of 18 bases. The CDR3 is 18 residues long. Study findings and constraints: Across the ex vivo response, the dominant clonotypes were HLA-C-restricted CMV-specific TCR beta clonotypes. Carriers of CMV and the relevant HLA type were discriminated by public TCR beta frequency.

The table lists this clonotype with a few counts. Its antigen remains unknown. TCRdb reanalysed the reads using MiXCR and keeps one entry per CDR3 protein. The top ten hold about an eighth of the sample, which has some 800,000 distinct CDR3 sequences, approximately 32% seen once. This receptor was taken from a human donor in good health (CMV status not recorded). Some clones in this sample may be carry-over from other donors' samples. The chain recombines TRBV6-7 with TRBJ1-1, with unresolved D. TRBV6-7 is known as an ORF, though its function is uncertain. Sequences were derived from cultured CD8+ T cells from PBMCs, sampled from culture after CMV antigen stimulation. CDR3 loop: CASSYSGPTDAGNTEAFF. CDR3 in DNA: TGTGCCAGCAGTTACTCAGGACCGACCGACGCGGGGAACACTGAAGCTTTCTTT.